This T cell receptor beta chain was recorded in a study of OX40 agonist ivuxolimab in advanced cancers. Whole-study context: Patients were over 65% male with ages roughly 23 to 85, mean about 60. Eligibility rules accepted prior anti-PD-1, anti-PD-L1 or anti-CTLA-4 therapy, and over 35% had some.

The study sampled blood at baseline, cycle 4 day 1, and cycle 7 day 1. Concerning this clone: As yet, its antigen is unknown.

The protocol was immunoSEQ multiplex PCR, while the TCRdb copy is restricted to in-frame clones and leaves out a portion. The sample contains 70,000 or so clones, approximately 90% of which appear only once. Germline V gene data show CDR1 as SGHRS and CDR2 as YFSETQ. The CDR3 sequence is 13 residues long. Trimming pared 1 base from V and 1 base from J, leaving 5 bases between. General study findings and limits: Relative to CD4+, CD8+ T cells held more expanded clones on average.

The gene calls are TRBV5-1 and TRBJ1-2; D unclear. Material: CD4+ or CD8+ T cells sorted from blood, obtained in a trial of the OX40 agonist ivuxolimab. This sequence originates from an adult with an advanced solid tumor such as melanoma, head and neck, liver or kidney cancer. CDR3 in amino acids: CASSLSDNYGYTF. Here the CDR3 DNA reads TGCGCCAGCAGCTTGTCCGATAACTATGGCTACACCTTC.